This section outlines one TCR beta chain sequence together with its context. The clone's antigen remains unknown. The record has no base qualities; no much larger clone is one base away. These data belong to a study of T cell responses to AZD1222 COVID-19 vaccine listed by TCRdb under 2021. About the investigation overall: TCR sequencing covered about 230 trial participants: 200 to 220 given two doses of AZD1222 and approximately 26 given two doses of MenACWY control vaccine. Trial participants were enrolled by age into subgroups of 18-55, 56-69 and 70-plus years, and approximately 150, 30 and 60 TCR-sequenced participants, respectively, were included in these subgroups.

Overall study outcomes, separate from this receptor: In the small 56-69-year group, the increase in depth fell short of significance, most likely because of low power. Because no day 14 peak-response samples were available, repertoires were characterized only after the peak T cell response. Reportedly, close to half of the unique spike-specific TCRs recognized epitopes lying outside the regions that are mutated in the B.1.351 and B.1.1.7 variants. A significant rise in spike-specific TCR breadth and depth was observed after two AZD1222 doses relative to day 0 and relative to MenACWY recipients. Participants were mostly white British and included more females than males, and it was suggested by the authors that clonal diversity may have been underestimated. The vaccine-associated CD4 TCRs covered the entire spike protein, and the dominant responses fell in regions 160-218 and 743-854. Conclusions about previously exposed vaccinees are limited, since just five or six AZD1222 recipients were seropositive for SARS-CoV-2 at baseline.

The CDR3 regions of human TCRbeta chains were subjected to immunosequencing. On the study's bioinformatics: Repertoire TCRs were checked for matches against a reference library of SARS-CoV-2-specific TCRs that had been generated using the MIRA antigen-specificity platform. Breadth was defined as the fraction of unique TCRs that were SARS-CoV-2-associated. Depth was defined as the fraction of total T cells that were SARS-CoV-2-associated. Using the MIRA data, each spike-specific TCR was mapped to the spike region that the TCR reacts to and placed in a CD4 or CD8 class. Log10-transformed breadth and depth values were compared by one-way ANOVA with Sidak's multiple comparisons tests. TCRdb limited this immuneACCESS table to in-frame rearrangements with V and J called. A share of clones is missing; checked studies link under half to unresolved V genes, and the rest is unexplained. The D gene and trimming were derived from the DNA, and the V and J assignments and clone size from that table. Counted in this sample were roughly 70,000 clones; 90% to 95% of them appeared once. The ten largest account for roughly 6% of the sample.

This specimen's time point label, per the study, means: about 28 days (+/-7) after the second vaccine dose. Read against the paper, the sample's treatment or condition label means: meningococcal conjugate vaccine given as trial control. The vaccinee samples were drawn from two UK trials, COV001 and COV002, one of which was a single-blind randomized controlled phase 2/3 trial testing AZD1222 (ChAdOx1 nCoV-19) in healthy adults. For TCRbeta chain sequencing, PBMC samples from trial participants were taken at day 0 and at day 28 after the second dose. V is cut by 5 bases and J by 5 bases, and the space between the germline ends is 13 bases. The germline V gene encodes CDR1 LGHDT and CDR2 YNNKEL (reference sequence). From cysteine to phenylalanine, the CDR3 is 14 amino acids long. Just the 42-base CDR3 DNA is kept, in frame starting at base 1.

The rearranged chain carries TRBV3-1 (or the pseudogene TRBV3-2) and TRBJ1-5; the D segment could be TRBD1, given 5 matching bases. The sample consisted of peripheral blood, taken 28 days after the second dose of the MenACWY control vaccine. The receptor comes from an adult who received the MenACWY meningococcal vaccine as a control. The CDR3 region has the sequence CASSYGATDQPQHF. The DNA sequence is given as TGTGCCAGCAGCTACGGGGCGACGGATCAGCCCCAGCATTTT.